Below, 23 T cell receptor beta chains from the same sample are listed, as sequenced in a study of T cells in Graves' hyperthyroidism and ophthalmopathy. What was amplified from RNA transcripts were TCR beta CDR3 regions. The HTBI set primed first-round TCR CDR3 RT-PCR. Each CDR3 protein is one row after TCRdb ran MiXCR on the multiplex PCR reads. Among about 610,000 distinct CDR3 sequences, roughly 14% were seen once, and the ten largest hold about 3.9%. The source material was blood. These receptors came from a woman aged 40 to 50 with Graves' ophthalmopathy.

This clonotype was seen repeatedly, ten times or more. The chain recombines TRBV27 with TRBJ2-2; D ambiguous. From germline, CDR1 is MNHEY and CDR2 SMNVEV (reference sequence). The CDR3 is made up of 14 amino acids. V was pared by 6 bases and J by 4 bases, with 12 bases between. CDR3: CASRIKSTTGELFF. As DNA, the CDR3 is TGTGCCAGCAGGATAAAATCTACCACCGGGGAGCTGTTTTTT.

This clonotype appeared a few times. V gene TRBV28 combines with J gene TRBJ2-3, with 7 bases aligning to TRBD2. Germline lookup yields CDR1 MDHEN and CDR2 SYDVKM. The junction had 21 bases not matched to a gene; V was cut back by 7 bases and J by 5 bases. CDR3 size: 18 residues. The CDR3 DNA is TGTGCCAGCAAAGGATCTTCCAAGCGGGGCGGGCATGGAGATACGCAGTATTTT. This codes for CASKGSSKRGGHGDTQYF.

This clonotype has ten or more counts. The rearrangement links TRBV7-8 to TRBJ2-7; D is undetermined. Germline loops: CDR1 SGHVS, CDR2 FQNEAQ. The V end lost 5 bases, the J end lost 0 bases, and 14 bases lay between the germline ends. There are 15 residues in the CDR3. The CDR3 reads CASSPITVSSYEQYF. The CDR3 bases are TGTGCCAGCAGCCCCATTACGGTCAGCTCCTACGAGCAGTACTTC.

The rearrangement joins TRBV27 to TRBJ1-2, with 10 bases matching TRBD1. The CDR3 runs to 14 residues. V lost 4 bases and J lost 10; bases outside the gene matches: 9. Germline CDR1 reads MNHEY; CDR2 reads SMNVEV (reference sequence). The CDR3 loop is CASSSRRQGAYYTF. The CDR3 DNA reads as TGTGCCAGCAGTTCTCGCAGACAGGGGGCTTACTACACCTTC.

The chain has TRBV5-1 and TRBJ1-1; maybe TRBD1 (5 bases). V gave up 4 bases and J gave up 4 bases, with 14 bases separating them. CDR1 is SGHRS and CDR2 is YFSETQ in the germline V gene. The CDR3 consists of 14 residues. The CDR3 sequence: CASSPGHGGTEAFF. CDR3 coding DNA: TGCGCCAGCAGCCCCGGACATGGCGGCACTGAAGCTTTCTTT.

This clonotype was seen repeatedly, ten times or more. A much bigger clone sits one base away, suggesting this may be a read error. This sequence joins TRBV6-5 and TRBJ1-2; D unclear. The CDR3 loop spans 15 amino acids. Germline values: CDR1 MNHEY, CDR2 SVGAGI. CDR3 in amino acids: CASSYVGRTNYGCTF. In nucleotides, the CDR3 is TGTGCCAGCAGTTATGTGGGCAGGACTAACTATGGCTGCACCTTC.

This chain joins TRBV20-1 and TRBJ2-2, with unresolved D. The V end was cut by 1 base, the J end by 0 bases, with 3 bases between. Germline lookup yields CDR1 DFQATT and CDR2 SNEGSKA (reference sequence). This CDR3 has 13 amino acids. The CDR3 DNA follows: TGCAGTGCTAGAGCCGCGAACACCGGGGAGCTGTTTTTT. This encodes CSARAANTGELFF.

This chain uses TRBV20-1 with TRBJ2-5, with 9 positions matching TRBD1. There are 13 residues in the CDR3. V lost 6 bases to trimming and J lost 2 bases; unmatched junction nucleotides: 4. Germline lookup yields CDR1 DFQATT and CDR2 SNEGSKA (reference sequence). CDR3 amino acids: CSAGQGRQETQYF. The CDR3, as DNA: TGCAGTGCCGGACAGGGGAGGCAAGAGACCCAGTACTTC.

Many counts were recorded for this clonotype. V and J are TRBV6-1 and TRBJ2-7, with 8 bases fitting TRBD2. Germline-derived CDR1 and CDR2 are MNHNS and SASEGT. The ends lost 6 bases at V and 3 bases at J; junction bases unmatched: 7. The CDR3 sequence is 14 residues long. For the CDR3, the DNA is TGTGCCAGCAGAGTGGTCGGGAGGGACTACGAGCAGTACTTC. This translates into CASRVVGRDYEQYF.

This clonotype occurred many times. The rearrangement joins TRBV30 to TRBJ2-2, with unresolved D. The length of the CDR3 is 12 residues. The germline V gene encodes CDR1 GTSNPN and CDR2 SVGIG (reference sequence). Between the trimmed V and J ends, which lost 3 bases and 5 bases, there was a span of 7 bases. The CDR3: CAWSFRTGELFF. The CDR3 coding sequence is TGTGCCTGGAGCTTTCGGACCGGGGAGCTGTTTTTT. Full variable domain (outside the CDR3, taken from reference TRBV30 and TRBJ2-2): SQTIHQWPATLVQPVGSPLSLECTVEGTSNPNLYWYRQAAGRGLQLLFYSVGIGQISSEVPQNLSASRPQDRQFILSSKKLLLSDSGFYLCAWSFRTGELFFGEGSRLTVL.

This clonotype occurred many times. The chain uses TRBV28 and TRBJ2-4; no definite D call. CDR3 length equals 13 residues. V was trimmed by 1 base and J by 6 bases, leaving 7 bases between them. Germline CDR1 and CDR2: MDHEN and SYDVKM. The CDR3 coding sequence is TGTGCCAGCAGTTTATTAGATGTAAACATTCAGTACTTC. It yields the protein CASSLLDVNIQYF.

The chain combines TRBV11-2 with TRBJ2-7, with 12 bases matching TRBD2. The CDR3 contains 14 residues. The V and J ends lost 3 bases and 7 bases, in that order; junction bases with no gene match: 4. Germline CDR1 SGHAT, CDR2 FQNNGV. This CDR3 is CASSLGLAGSEQYF. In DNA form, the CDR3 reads TGTGCCAGCAGCTTGGGACTAGCGGGCAGTGAGCAGTACTTC.

The CDR3: CASSPYDAGELFF. The CDR3 nucleotides are TGTGCCAGCAGCCCCTATGACGCCGGGGAGCTGTTTTTT. The rearrangement uses TRBV5-5 and TRBJ2-2; D is unclear. Germline CDR1 SGHKS, CDR2 YYEKEE (reference sequence). The CDR3 runs 13 residues. Trimming removed 4 bases from V and 6 bases from J, with 10 bases in between.

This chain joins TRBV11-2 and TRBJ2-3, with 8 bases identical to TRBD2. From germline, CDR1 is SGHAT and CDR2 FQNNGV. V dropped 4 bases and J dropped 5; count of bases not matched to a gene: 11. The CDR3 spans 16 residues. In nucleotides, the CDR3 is TGTGCCAGCAGCTCCGGCGGCGGGAGGCGCCGAGATACGCAGTATTTT. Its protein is CASSSGGGRRRDTQYF. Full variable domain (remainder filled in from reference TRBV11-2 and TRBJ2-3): EAGVAQSPRYKIIEKRQSVAFWCNPISGHATLYWYQQILGQGPKLLIQFQNNGVVDDSQLPKDRFSAERLKGVDSTLKIQPAKLEDSAVYLCASSSGGGRRRDTQYFGPGTRLTVL.

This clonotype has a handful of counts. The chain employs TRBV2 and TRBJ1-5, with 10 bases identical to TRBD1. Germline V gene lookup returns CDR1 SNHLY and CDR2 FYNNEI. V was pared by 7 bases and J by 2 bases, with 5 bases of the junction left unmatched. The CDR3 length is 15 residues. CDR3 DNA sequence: TGTGCCAGCACCGAAGGGACAGGGGGCAATCAGCCCCAGCATTTT. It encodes CASTEGTGGNQPQHF.

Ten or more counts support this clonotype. Here the CDR3 DNA reads TGCAGCGCTCAGACCGATAACTACGAGCAGTACTTC. Its translation: CSAQTDNYEQYF. The chain combines TRBV29-1 with TRBJ2-7; the D is unclear. Trimming cost V 7 bases and J 3 bases, with 13 bases left between them. The CDR3 totals 12 residues. Germline V gives CDR1 SQVTM, CDR2 ANQGSEA.

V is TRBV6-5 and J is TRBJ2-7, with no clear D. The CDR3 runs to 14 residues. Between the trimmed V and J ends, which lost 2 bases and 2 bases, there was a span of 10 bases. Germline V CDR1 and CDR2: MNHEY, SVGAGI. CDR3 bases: TGTGCCAGCAGTTACATAGAGGATCCCTACGAGCAGTACTTC. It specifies CASSYIEDPYEQYF.

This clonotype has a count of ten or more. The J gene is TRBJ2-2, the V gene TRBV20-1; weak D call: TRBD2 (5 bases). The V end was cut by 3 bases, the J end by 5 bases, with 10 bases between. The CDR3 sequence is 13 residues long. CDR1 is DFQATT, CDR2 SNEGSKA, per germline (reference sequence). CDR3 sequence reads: CSARTTTTGELFF. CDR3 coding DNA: TGCAGTGCTAGGACTACCACGACCGGGGAGCTGTTTTTT.

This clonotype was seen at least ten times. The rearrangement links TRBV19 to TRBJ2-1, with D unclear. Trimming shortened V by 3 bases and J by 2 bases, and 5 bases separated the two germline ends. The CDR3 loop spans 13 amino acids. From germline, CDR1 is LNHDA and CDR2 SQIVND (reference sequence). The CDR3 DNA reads TGTGCCAGTAGTATTAGAGCCTACAATGAGCAGTTCTTC. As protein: CASSIRAYNEQFF.

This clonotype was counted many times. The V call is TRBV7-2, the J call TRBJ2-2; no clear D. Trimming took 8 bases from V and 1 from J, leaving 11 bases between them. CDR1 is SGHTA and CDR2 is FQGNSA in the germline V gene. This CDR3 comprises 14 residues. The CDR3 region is CASSPRGNTGELFF. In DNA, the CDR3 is TGTGCCAGCTCACCCCGAGGGAACACCGGGGAGCTGTTTTTT. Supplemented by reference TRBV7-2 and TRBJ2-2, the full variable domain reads GAGVSQSPSNKVTEKGKDVELRCDPISGHTALYWYRQSLGQGLEFLIYFQGNSAPDKSGLPSDRFSAERTGGSVSTLTIQRTQQEDSAVYLCASSPRGNTGELFFGEGSRLTVL.

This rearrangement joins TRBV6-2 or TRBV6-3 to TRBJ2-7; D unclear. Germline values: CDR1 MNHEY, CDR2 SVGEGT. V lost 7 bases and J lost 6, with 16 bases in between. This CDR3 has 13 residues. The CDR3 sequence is CASTSSRFAEQYF. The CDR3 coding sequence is TGTGCCAGCACTTCCTCTCGATTCGCCGAGCAGTACTTC.

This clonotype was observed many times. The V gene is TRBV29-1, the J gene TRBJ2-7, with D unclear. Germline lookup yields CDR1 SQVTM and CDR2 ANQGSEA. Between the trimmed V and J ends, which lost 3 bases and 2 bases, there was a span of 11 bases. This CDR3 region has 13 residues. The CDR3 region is CSVEGLVPYEQYF. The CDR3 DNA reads TGCAGCGTTGAGGGCCTAGTACCCTACGAGCAGTACTTC.

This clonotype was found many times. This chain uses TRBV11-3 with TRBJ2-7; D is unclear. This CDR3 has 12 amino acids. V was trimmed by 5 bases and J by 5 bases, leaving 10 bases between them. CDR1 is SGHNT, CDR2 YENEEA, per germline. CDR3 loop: CASSVHIDEQYF. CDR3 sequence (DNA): TGTGCCAGCAGCGTCCATATAGACGAGCAGTACTTC.